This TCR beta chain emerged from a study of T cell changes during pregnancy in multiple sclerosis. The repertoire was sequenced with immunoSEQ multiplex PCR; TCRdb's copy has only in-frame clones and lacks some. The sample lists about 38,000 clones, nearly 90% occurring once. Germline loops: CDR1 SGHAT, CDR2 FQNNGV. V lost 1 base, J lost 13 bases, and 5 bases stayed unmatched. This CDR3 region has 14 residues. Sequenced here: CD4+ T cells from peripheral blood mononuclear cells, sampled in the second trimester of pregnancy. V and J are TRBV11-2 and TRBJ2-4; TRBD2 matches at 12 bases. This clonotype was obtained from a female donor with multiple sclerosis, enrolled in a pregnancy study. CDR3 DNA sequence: TGTGCCAGCAGCTTAGTGACTAGCGGGAGTCAACAGTACTTC. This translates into CASSLVTSGSQQYF. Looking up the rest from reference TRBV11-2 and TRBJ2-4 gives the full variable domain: EAGVAQSPRYKIIEKRQSVAFWCNPISGHATLYWYQQILGQGPKLLIQFQNNGVVDDSQLPKDRFSAERLKGVDSTLKIQPAKLEDSAVYLCASSLVTSGSQQYFGAGTRLSVL.